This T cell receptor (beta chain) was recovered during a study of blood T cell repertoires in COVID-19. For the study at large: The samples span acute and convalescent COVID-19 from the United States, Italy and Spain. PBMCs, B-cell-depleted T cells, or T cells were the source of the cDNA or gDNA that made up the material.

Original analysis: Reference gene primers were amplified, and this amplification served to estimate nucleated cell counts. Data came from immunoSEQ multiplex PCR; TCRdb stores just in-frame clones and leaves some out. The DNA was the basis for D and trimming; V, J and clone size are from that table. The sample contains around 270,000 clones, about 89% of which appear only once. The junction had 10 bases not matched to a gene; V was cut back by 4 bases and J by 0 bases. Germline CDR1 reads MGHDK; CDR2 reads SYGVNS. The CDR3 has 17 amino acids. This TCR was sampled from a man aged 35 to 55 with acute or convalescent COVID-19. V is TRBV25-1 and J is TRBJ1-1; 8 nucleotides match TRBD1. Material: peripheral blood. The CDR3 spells CASSAFGQGSMNTEAFF. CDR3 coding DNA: TGTGCCAGCAGTGCTTTTGGACAGGGCAGTATGAACACTGAAGCTTTCTTT. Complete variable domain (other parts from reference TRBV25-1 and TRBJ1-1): EADIYQTPRYLVIGTGKKITLECSQTMGHDKMYWYQQDPGMELHLIHYSYGVNSTEKGDLSSESTVSRIRTEHFPLTLESARPSHTSQYLCASSAFGQGSMNTEAFFGQGTRLTVV.